This TCR beta chain was found in a study of CD4 and CD8 cells across lung adenocarcinoma regions. This CDR3 region has 11 residues. Trimming pared 8 bases from V and 4 bases from J, leaving 7 bases between. The germline V gene has CDR1 MNHEY and CDR2 SMNVEV (reference sequence). This clonotype was counted ten times or more. TCRdb independently ran MiXCR on the PCR reads; one entry per CDR3 protein. The sample yields roughly 13,000 distinct CDR3 sequences, approximately 54% seen once. Donors had localized lung adenocarcinoma, a non-small cell lung cancer. This clonotype was obtained from a female donor with lung adenocarcinoma. The CD4 and CD8 labels of this study may be unreliable. The rearrangement uses TRBV27 and TRBJ2-3, with D unclear. Sequencing input: CD8+ T cells from the margin of a lung tumor. Written as DNA, the CDR3 is TGTGCCAGCGGTCCTCCAGATACGCAGTATTTT. Translated: CASGPPDTQYF.